The 10 T cell receptor beta chains listed next were all sequenced from one sample in a study of T cells in Graves' hyperthyroidism and ophthalmopathy (dated by TCRdb to between 2018 and 2021). The library was produced with multiplex PCR. These reads were obtained on an Illumina HiSeq 2000. TCR beta CDR3 regions were amplified from RNA transcripts. For the first round of RT-PCR on the TCR CDR3, the HTBI primer set was used together with the Qiagen OneStep RT-PCR kit. Clones were called with MiXCR by TCRdb after fastp trimmed the public reads at Q25, and only in-frame beta chains were retained. Rows with one shared CDR3 protein collapse into an entry with the most common genes and DNA. The sample table lists roughly 740,000 distinct CDR3 sequences, roughly 17% of them with a count of one. The top ten clones comprise around 8% of the sample. Sequencing was performed on blood. The receptors derive from a young man with Graves' hyperthyroidism.

This clonotype has more than one count but fewer than ten. The chain is built from TRBV19 and TRBJ1-1; maybe TRBD1 (5 bases). The CDR3 covers 14 residues. Germline CDR1 and CDR2: LNHDA and SQIVND (reference sequence). V was trimmed by 6 bases and J by 6 bases, leaving 17 bases between them. CDR3 sequence reads: CASSVGGVGAEAFF. Here the CDR3 DNA reads TGTGCCAGTAGCGTTGGGGGGGTAGGGGCTGAAGCTTTCTTT.

The genes are TRBV20-1 and TRBJ2-5; D is tentatively TRBD1 or TRBD2 (5 bases each). Between the trimmed V and J ends, which lost 2 bases and 4 bases, there was a span of 8 bases. Germline CDR1 is DFQATT and CDR2 is SNEGSKA (reference sequence). CDR3 length equals 12 residues. CDR3 nucleotides: TGCAGTGCTAGACGAGGGACAGAGACCCAGTACTTC. Protein sequence: CSARRGTETQYF.

This clonotype came up a few times. The chain combines TRBV29-1 with TRBJ1-6, with 9 nucleotides matching TRBD1. The germline gives CDR1 SQVTM, CDR2 ANQGSEA. There are 13 residues in the CDR3. J was trimmed by 6 bases and V by 8 bases; bases with no gene match: 5. CDR3 amino acids: CSTRTGVNSPLHF. The CDR3 DNA follows: TGCAGCACAAGGACAGGGGTTAATTCACCCCTCCACTTT.

This clonotype showed up many times. V is TRBV11-2 and J is TRBJ2-7; D gene unclear. V was cut by 4 bases and J by 6 bases, with 13 bases left in between. The CDR3 is 13 residues long. CDR1 is SGHAT, CDR2 FQNNGV, per germline. In DNA form, the CDR3 reads TGTGCCAGCAGCTCCCCATCGACGCCCGAGCAGTACTTC. Amino acids: CASSSPSTPEQYF.

As concerns this clonotype: Mismatch with germline at one junction end may stem from a read error. The chain has TRBV28 and TRBJ1-1; 9 bases map to TRBD1. The CDR3 has 16 amino acids. In germline, CDR1 is MDHEN, CDR2 SYDVKM. For the CDR3, the DNA is TGTGCCAGCAGTTTAGGACAGGGGAGGCCTAACACTGAAGCTTCCTTT. This translates into CASSLGQGRPNTEASF. The whole variable domain, remainder taken from reference TRBV28 and TRBJ1-1, is DVKVTQSSRYLVKRTGEKVFLECVQDMDHENMFWYRQDPGLGLRLIYFSYDVKMKEKGDIPEGYSVSREKKERFSLILESASTNQTSMYLCASSLGQGRPNTEASFGQGTRLTVV.

This clonotype showed up many times. The chain joins TRBV2 to TRBJ2-5; 7 bases are a match to TRBD1. The CDR3 is 12 amino acids. V lost 10 bases and J lost 4; bases outside the gene matches: 6. Looked up from germline, CDR1 is SNHLY and CDR2 is FYNNEI. The CDR3: CATTGAGETQYF. CDR3 coding DNA: TGTGCCACCACAGGGGCGGGAGAGACCCAGTACTTC. The entire variable domain, with the rest obtained from reference TRBV2 and TRBJ2-5, is as follows: EPEVTQTPSHQVTQMGQEVILRCVPISNHLYFYWYRQILGQKVEFLVSFYNNEISEKSEIFDDQFSVERPDGSNFTLKIRSTKLEDSAMYFCATTGAGETQYFGPGTRLLVL.

This clonotype was found a few times. The V call is TRBV28, the J call TRBJ1-4; D is uncertain. V was shortened by 10 bases and J by 0 bases, with 9 bases between the two germline ends. Per the germline V gene, CDR1 is MDHEN and CDR2 is SYDVKM. This CDR3 is 13 amino acids long. The CDR3 DNA reads TGTGCCACCCTGTCTGCAACTAATGAAAAACTGTTTTTT. Its protein product is CATLSATNEKLFF. Looking up the rest from reference TRBV28 and TRBJ1-4 gives the full variable domain: DVKVTQSSRYLVKRTGEKVFLECVQDMDHENMFWYRQDPGLGLRLIYFSYDVKMKEKGDIPEGYSVSREKKERFSLILESASTNQTSMYLCATLSATNEKLFFGSGTQLSVL.

This chain joins TRBV15 and TRBJ2-3; D is unclear. The V end lost 1 base, the J end lost 4 bases, and 9 bases lay between the germline ends. This CDR3 region has 14 residues. Per germline, CDR1 LNHNV and CDR2 YYDKDF (reference sequence). CDR3 loop: CATSRGLGADTQYF. CDR3 coding DNA: TGTGCCACCAGCAGAGGCCTGGGCGCAGATACGCAGTATTTT.

The chain joins TRBV18 to TRBJ2-7, with 12 bases aligning to TRBD1. The CDR3 has 15 residues. The V gene end was trimmed by 6 bases and the J gene end by 6 bases; junction bases not matched to a gene: 9. The germline V gene encodes CDR1 KGHSH and CDR2 LQKENI. CDR3 region: CASSPGTGGAGEQYF. The CDR3 coding sequence is TGTGCCAGCTCCCCCGGGACAGGGGGCGCGGGCGAGCAGTACTTC.

This chain joins TRBV6-6 and TRBJ2-3, with TRBD2 identical over 7 bases. The germline V gene encodes CDR1 MNHNY and CDR2 SVGAGI (reference sequence). V gave up 2 bases and J gave up 2 bases; unmatched junction bases: 4. This CDR3 spans 15 amino acids. CDR3 bases: TGTGCCAGCAGTTACGGCGGGAGAGACACAGATACGCAGTATTTT. Translating it yields CASSYGGRDTDTQYF.